This T cell receptor (beta chain) was retrieved from a study of regulatory T cells in long-lasting Graves disease. For TCR beta, libraries came from iRepertoire HTBI primers and Arm-PCR of CDR3 regions. TCRdb re-called the multiplex PCR reads with MiXCR, one entry per CDR3 protein. The sample contains roughly 610,000 distinct CDR3 sequences, roughly 15% of which appear only once. The time point here: newly diagnosed GD, antithyroid drugs for less than 3 months. PBMC-derived RNA was used for the TCR library. This clonotype was seen only a few times. The same specimen was also included in a second study, on T cells in Graves' hyperthyroidism and ophthalmopathy. That source reports: Diagnoses rested on clinical symptoms, serum thyroxine and TRAb, thyroid ultrasound and orbital computed tomography. TCR CDR3 underwent first-round RT-PCR with the HTBI primer set. Also found in blood were most expanded thyroid clonotypes above 0.001.

This sequence was found in a woman aged 30 to 39 with Graves disease. The starting material was peripheral blood mononuclear cells (PBMCs), obtained at new diagnosis, from a patient treated with antithyroid drugs.

Written as DNA, the CDR3 is TGTGCCAGCAGCTTGACAGGGGGTACATCTGGGGCCAACGTCCTGACTTTC. Encoded protein: CASSLTGGTSGANVLTF. The chain employs TRBV28 and TRBJ2-6, with TRBD1 identical over 9 bases. Germline assignment: CDR1 MDHEN and CDR2 SYDVKM. V trimming: 6 bases; J trimming: 1 base; junction bases outside the gene matches: 7. The CDR3 length is 17 residues. Looking up the rest from reference TRBV28 and TRBJ2-6 gives the full variable domain: DVKVTQSSRYLVKRTGEKVFLECVQDMDHENMFWYRQDPGLGLRLIYFSYDVKMKEKGDIPEGYSVSREKKERFSLILESASTNQTSMYLCASSLTGGTSGANVLTFGAGSRLTVL.